The rows below give T cell receptor beta chains drawn from one sample of a study of cytomegalovirus exposure and HLA in healthy donors. Generated by immunoSEQ multiplex PCR, the TCRdb table keeps only in-frame clones and is missing some. The sample records 100,000 to 150,000 clones, roughly 74% being singletons. Sequences were obtained from PBMCs. The source of these receptors is a man in his forties in good health and CMV-seronegative. Each CDR3 is given with its conserved first and last residue. D genes are given only for firm matches. Size values are once, few and many counts, or a class for expanded clones, and some rows have none.

v_call,j_call,d_call,clone_size,cdr3_aa,cdr3_nt
TRBV4-1,TRBJ2-7,TRBD2,NA,CASSPSGAPYEQYF,TGCGCCAGCAGTCCTAGCGGGGCCCCCTACGAGCAGTACTTC
TRBV28,TRBJ1-1,NA,once,CASSPPSPSRNTEAFF,TGTGCCAGCAGTCCCCCCAGTCCCTCCAGGAACACTGAAGCTTTCTTT
TRBV30,TRBJ2-7,TRBD2,NA,CAWSFWGGEQYF,TGTGCCTGGAGTTTCTGGGGGGGGGAGCAGTACTTC
TRBV6-5,TRBJ2-1,TRBD2,NA,CASSLGLAGVYQFF,TGTGCCAGCAGTCTAGGACTAGCGGGAGTGTACCAGTTCTTC
TRBV6-6,TRBJ1-3,TRBD1,NA,CASAGGPGNTIYF,TGTGCCAGCGCAGGGGGTCCTGGAAACACCATATATTTT
TRBV30,TRBJ2-5,NA,NA,CAWSVHGGAKETQYF,TGTGCCTGGAGTGTACATGGCGGTGCCAAAGAGACCCAGTACTTC
TRBV7-8,TRBJ1-1,NA,NA,CASSLIGGGTEAFF,TGTGCCAGCAGCTTAATAGGGGGTGGCACTGAAGCTTTCTTT
TRBV9,TRBJ2-1,TRBD2,NA,CASSVGPSGDNEQFF,TGTGCCAGCAGCGTAGGGCCTAGCGGGGACAATGAGCAGTTCTTC
TRBV7-2,TRBJ2-3,NA,NA,CASSQHASTDTQYF,TGTGCCAGCAGCCAACACGCTAGCACAGATACGCAGTATTTT
TRBV6-5,TRBJ2-2,NA,NA,CASSYTPNVYGELFF,TGTGCCAGCAGTTACACCCCTAATGTTTACGGGGAGCTGTTTTTT
TRBV9,TRBJ2-3,TRBD1,few,CASSVGTGDNTDTQYF,TGTGCCAGCAGCGTAGGGACAGGGGACAACACAGATACGCAGTATTTT
TRBV19,TRBJ2-7,TRBD1,NA,CASSIMPGQGERDEQYF,TGTGCCAGTAGTATAATGCCGGGACAGGGGGAAAGGGACGAGCAGTACTTC
TRBV5-6,TRBJ2-7,NA,few,CASASVGVLRYEQYF,TGTGCCAGCGCTTCCGTCGGGGTGTTGCGCTACGAGCAGTACTTC
TRBV6-5,TRBJ2-7,NA,NA,CASSGGALYEQYF,TGTGCCAGCAGTGGGGGCGCGTTATACGAGCAGTACTTC
TRBV5-8,TRBJ1-4,NA,NA,CASSPENTVLTNEKLFF,TGTGCCAGCAGCCCCGAAAACACCGTTTTAACTAATGAAAAACTGTTTTTT
TRBV5-1,TRBJ1-2,TRBD1,NA,CASSKQGASANYGYTF,TGCGCCAGTTCGAAACAGGGGGCCTCAGCTAACTATGGCTACACCTTC
TRBV4-2,TRBJ1-3,TRBD1,NA,CASSLRDRGTGNTIYF,TGTGCCAGCAGCCTCCGGGACAGGGGTACTGGAAACACCATATATTTT
TRBV7-2,TRBJ1-6,TRBD1,NA,CASSPRPLTGSSYNSPLHF,TGTGCCAGCAGCCCAAGGCCCCTGACAGGGAGCTCCTATAATTCACCCCTCCACTTT
TRBV11-3,TRBJ2-5,TRBD1,few,CASSYGTGGRVQETQYF,TGTGCCAGCAGCTATGGGACAGGGGGAAGGGTCCAAGAGACCCAGTACTTC
TRBV5-5,TRBJ2-7,TRBD1,NA,CASSLLQGVNEQYF,TGTGCCAGCAGCTTGCTACAGGGGGTCAACGAGCAGTACTTC
TRBV2,TRBJ2-3,TRBD2,NA,CASSWSKGGTDTQYF,TGTGCCAGCAGTTGGTCGAAGGGAGGGACAGATACGCAGTATTTT
TRBV7-2,TRBJ1-5,TRBD1,NA,CASSLGGTALGAQHF,TGTGCCAGCAGCTTAGGAGGGACAGCCCTGGGGGCCCAGCATTTT
TRBV11-2,TRBJ1-4,NA,NA,CASSLEGHKQFNEKLFF,TGTGCCAGCAGCTTAGAGGGACACAAACAATTTAATGAAAAACTGTTTTTT
TRBV13,TRBJ1-1,NA,NA,CASSPRGGETEAFF,TGTGCCAGCAGCCCACGCGGGGGTGAGACTGAAGCTTTCTTT
TRBV6-5,TRBJ2-7,TRBD1,NA,CASTRGTGFGEQYF,TGTGCCAGCACCAGGGGGACAGGGTTTGGCGAGCAGTACTTC
TRBV7-9,TRBJ1-1,TRBD1,few,CASSPITGEWNTEAFF,TGTGCCAGCAGCCCCATAACAGGGGAATGGAACACTGAAGCTTTCTTT
TRBV27,TRBJ2-1,TRBD2,NA,CASTLGTSGGSNEQFF,TGTGCCAGCACCCTGGGGACTAGCGGGGGATCCAATGAGCAGTTCTTC
TRBV9,TRBJ2-2,TRBD1,NA,CASSVATGENTGELFF,TGTGCCAGCAGCGTAGCAACAGGGGAGAACACCGGGGAGCTGTTTTTT
TRBV29-1,TRBJ1-3,NA,NA,CSVEDRGGAGNTIYF,TGCAGCGTTGAAGATCGTGGAGGGGCTGGAAACACCATATATTTT
TRBV28,TRBJ1-2,NA,once,CASSLSGDYGYTF,TGTGCCAGCAGTTTATCAGGGGACTATGGCTACACCTTC
TRBV7-2,TRBJ2-7,NA,once,CASSFGGTTSYEQYF,TGTGCCAGCAGCTTTGGGGGGACGACCTCCTACGAGCAGTACTTC
TRBV28,TRBJ1-2,NA,NA,CASGTHGESGYTF,TGTGCCAGCGGCACCCACGGGGAGAGCGGCTACACCTTC
TRBV11-3,TRBJ2-5,NA,few,CASSLAGKETQYF,TGTGCCAGCAGCTTAGCAGGGAAAGAGACCCAGTACTTC
TRBV6-1,TRBJ2-2,NA,NA,CASRPARLLGELFF,TGTGCCAGCCGGCCCGCTAGACTCCTCGGGGAGCTGTTTTTT
TRBV5-6,TRBJ1-2,TRBD1,few,CASSSGQVKGYTF,TGTGCCAGCAGCTCGGGACAGGTTAAGGGCTACACCTTC
TRBV28,TRBJ1-2,NA,NA,CASSSTSDSGYTF,TGTGCCAGCAGTTCCACCTCGGACTCTGGCTACACCTTC
TRBV11-2,TRBJ2-3,NA,NA,CASSLGLGPSTDTQYF,TGTGCCAGCAGCTTGGGTCTAGGTCCTAGCACAGATACGCAGTATTTT
TRBV7-8,TRBJ1-4,NA,few,CASSLNEKLFF,TGTGCCAGCAGCCTGAATGAAAAACTGTTTTTT
TRBV12-5,TRBJ1-1,NA,NA,CASGLVQGVGANTEAFF,TGTGCTAGTGGTTTGGTACAAGGGGTGGGGGCGAACACTGAAGCTTTCTTT
TRBV6-5,TRBJ1-1,NA,NA,CASKPHLAFF,TGTGCCAGCAAGCCTCACTTGGCTTTCTTT
TRBV5-4,TRBJ2-3,TRBD2,NA,CASSFRLAGYTSTDTQYF,TGTGCCAGCAGCTTCAGACTAGCGGGGTACACTAGCACAGATACGCAGTATTTT
TRBV4-2,TRBJ2-3,NA,NA,CASSQDRVGDTQYF,TGTGCCAGCAGCCAAGACAGGGTGGGAGATACGCAGTATTTT
TRBV28,TRBJ2-7,NA,NA,CASIGETPGIRYEQYF,TGTGCCAGCATCGGAGAGACCCCCGGAATTCGGTACGAGCAGTACTTC
TRBV19,TRBJ1-1,NA,NA,CASRSPGGAHTEAFF,TGTGCCAGCCGATCCCCCGGGGGGGCCCACACTGAAGCTTTCTTT
TRBV2,TRBJ2-7,TRBD1,NA,CASSYLTGAEQYF,TGTGCCAGCAGTTACCTGACAGGGGCCGAGCAGTACTTC
TRBV28,TRBJ1-2,NA,NA,CASSDPQGGGGLLGYTF,TGTGCCAGCAGTGACCCTCAGGGAGGCGGGGGCCTTTTGGGCTACACCTTC
TRBV27,TRBJ2-7,NA,NA,CASSLSTGTFSYEQYF,TGTGCCAGCAGTTTATCGACCGGGACTTTTTCCTACGAGCAGTACTTC
TRBV6-5,TRBJ2-7,TRBD1,once,CASSGRGSAYEQYF,TGTGCCAGCAGTGGCAGGGGGTCCGCCTACGAGCAGTACTTC